The TCR beta chain under discussion was sequenced for a study of CD8+ T cells in alopecia areata. As for treatment: oral pan-JAK inhibitor, 5-10 mg twice daily. Following extraction, RNA underwent reverse transcription to cDNA, which served as the sequencing template. Profiling relied on immunoSEQ multiplex PCR, and the TCRdb table lists in-frame clones only, not all of them. The sample includes roughly 200,000 clones, roughly 50% of them seen just once. CDR1 and CDR2 (germline): MNHNY, SVGAGI (reference sequence). CDR3 length equals 12 residues. The ends were cut back, 4 bases at V and 7 bases at J, with 10 bases in the middle.

This specimen was CD8+ T cells sorted from blood, taken at week 24, from a patient treated with tofacitinib. The source of this sequence is a human donor with alopecia areata. V usage is TRBV6-6 and J usage is TRBJ1-1; D is unresolved. In DNA form, the CDR3 reads TGTGCCAGCAGTTCCCCTCTAGGTGAAGCTTTCTTT. Translating gives CASSSPLGEAFF.